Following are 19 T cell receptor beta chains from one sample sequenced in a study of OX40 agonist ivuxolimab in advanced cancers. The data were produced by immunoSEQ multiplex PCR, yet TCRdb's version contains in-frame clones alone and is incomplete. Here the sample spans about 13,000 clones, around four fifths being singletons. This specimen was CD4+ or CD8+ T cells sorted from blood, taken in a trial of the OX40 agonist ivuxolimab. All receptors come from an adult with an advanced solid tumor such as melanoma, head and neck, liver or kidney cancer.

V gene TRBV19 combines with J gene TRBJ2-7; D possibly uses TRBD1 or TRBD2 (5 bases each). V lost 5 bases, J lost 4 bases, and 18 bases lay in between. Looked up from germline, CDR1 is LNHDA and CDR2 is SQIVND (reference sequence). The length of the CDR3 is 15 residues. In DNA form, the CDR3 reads TGTGCCAGTAGTCCAGGGTTTGGGGAGCGATACGAGCAGTACTTC. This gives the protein CASSPGFGERYEQYF.

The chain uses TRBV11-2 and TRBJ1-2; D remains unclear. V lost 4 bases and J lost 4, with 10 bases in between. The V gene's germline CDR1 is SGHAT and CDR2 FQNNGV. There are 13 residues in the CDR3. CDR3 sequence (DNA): TGTGCCAGCAGCTCCGACAACCTCTATGGCTACACCTTC. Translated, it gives CASSSDNLYGYTF.

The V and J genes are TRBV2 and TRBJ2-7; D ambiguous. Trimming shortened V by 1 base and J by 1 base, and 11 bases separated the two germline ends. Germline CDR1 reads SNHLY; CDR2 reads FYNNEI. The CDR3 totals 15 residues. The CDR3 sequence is CASSEGKRASYEQYF. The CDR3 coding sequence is TGTGCCAGCAGTGAAGGGAAAAGGGCATCCTACGAGCAGTACTTC.

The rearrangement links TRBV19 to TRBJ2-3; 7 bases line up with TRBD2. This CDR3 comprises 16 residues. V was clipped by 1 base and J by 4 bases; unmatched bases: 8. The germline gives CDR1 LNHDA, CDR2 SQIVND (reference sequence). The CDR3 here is CASSIVGGGPSDTQYF. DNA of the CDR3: TGTGCCAGTAGTATAGTCGGGGGAGGGCCCTCAGATACGCAGTATTTT.

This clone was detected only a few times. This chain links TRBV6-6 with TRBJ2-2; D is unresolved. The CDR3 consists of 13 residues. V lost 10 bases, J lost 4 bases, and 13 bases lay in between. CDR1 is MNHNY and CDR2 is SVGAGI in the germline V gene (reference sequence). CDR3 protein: CATPQRGTGELFF. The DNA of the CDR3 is TGTGCCACCCCCCAACGAGGCACCGGGGAGCTGTTTTTT.

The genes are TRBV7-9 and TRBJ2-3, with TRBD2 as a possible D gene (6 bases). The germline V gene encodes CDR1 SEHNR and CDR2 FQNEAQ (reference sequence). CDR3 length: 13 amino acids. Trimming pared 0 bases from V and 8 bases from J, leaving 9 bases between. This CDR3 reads CASSLAGEVTQYF. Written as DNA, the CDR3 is TGTGCCAGCAGCTTAGCTGGGGAGGTTACGCAGTATTTT. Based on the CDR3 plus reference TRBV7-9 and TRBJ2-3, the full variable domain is DTGVSQNPRHKITKRGQNVTFRCDPISEHNRLYWYRQTLGQGPEFLTYFQNEAQLEKSRLLSDRFSAERPKGSFSTLEIQRTEQGDSAMYLCASSLAGEVTQYFGPGTRLTVL.

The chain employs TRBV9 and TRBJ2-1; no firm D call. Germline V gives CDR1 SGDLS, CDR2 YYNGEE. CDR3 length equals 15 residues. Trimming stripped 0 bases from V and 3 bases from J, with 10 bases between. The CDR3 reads CASSVAGLVYNEQFF. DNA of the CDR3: TGTGCCAGCAGCGTAGCTGGGCTAGTCTACAATGAGCAGTTCTTC.

This chain's CDR3 is CASRNPGEPYNEQFF. The CDR3 region has the DNA TGTGCCAGCAGAAACCCTGGGGAGCCCTACAATGAGCAGTTCTTC. The gene calls are TRBV7-9 and TRBJ2-1; D may be TRBD2 (5 bases). In germline, CDR1 is SEHNR, CDR2 FQNEAQ (reference sequence). The V end was cut by 6 bases, the J end by 2 bases, with 14 bases between. The CDR3 has 15 residues.

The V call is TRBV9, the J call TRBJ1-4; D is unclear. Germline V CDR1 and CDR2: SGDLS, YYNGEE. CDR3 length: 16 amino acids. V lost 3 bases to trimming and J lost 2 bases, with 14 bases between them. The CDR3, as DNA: TGTGCCAGCAGCGCGCAAGGGCGTGTCACTAATGAAAAACTGTTTTTT. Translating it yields CASSAQGRVTNEKLFF.

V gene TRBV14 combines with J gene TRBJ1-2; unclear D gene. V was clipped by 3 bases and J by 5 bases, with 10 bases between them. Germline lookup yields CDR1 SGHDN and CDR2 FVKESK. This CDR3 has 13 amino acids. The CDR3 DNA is TGTGCCAGCAGCCAGTCCGTTGGTTATGGCTACACCTTC. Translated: CASSQSVGYGYTF.

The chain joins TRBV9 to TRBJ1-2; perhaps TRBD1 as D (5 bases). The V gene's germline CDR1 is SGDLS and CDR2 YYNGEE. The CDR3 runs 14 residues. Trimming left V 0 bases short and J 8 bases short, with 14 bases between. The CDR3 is CASSVDSGREGYTF. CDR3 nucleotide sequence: TGTGCCAGCAGCGTAGATTCAGGGAGAGAGGGCTACACCTTC.

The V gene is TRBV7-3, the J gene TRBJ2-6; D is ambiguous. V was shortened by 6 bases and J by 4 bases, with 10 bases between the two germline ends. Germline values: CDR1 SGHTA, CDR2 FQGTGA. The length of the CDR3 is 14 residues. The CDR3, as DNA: TGTGCCAGCAGTTCTCGCCTCGGGGCCAACGTCCTGACTTTC. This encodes CASSSRLGANVLTF. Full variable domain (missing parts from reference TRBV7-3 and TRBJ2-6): GAGVSQTPSNKVTEKGKYVELRCDPISGHTALYWYRQSLGQGPEFLIYFQGTGAADDSGLPNDRFFAVRPEGSVSTLKIQRTERGDSAVYLCASSSRLGANVLTFGAGSRLTVL.

The CDR3, as DNA: TGTGCCAGCAGCGCCGTTAAAGGCGGGGAGCTGTTTTTT. Its protein is CASSAVKGGELFF. The chain combines TRBV9 with TRBJ2-2, with no clear D. Trimming removed 3 bases from V and 7 bases from J, with 10 bases in between. The CDR3 sequence is 13 residues long. Germline loops: CDR1 SGDLS, CDR2 YYNGEE.

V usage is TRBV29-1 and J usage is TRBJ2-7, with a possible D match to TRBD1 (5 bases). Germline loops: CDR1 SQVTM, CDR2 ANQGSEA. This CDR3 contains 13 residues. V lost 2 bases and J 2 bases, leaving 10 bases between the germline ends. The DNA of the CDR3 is TGCAGCGTTGAAATAGGGGAAGCCTACGAGCAGTACTTC. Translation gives CSVEIGEAYEQYF.

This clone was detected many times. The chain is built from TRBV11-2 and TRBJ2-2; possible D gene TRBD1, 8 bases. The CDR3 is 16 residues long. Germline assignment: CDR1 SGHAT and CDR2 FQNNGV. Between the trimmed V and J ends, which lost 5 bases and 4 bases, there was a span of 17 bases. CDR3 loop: CASSRGAGGSTGELFF. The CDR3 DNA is TGTGCCAGCAGCCGGGGGGCAGGGGGCAGCACCGGGGAGCTGTTTTTT.

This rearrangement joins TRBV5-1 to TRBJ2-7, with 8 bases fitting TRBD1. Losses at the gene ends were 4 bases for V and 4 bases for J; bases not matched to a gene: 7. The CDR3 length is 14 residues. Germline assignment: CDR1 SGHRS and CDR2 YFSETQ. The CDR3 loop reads CASSPGQGGYEQYF. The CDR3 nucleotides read TGCGCCAGCAGCCCCGGACAGGGCGGATACGAGCAGTACTTC. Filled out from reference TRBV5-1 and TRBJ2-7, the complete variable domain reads KAGVTQTPRYLIKTRGQQVTLSCSPISGHRSVSWYQQTPGQGLQFLFEYFSETQRNKGNFPGRFSGRQFSNSRSEMNVSTLELGDSALYLCASSPGQGGYEQYFGPGTRLTVT.

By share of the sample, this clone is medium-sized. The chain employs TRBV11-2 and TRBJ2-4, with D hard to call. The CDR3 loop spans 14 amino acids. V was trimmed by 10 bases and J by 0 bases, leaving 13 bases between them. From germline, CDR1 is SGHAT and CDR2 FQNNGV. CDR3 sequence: CATDDGIAKNIQYF. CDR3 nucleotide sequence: TGTGCCACCGACGACGGAATAGCCAAAAACATTCAGTACTTC.

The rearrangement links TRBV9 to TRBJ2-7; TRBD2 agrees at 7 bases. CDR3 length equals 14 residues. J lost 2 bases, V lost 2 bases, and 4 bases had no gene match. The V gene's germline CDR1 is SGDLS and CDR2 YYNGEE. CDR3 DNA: TGTGCCAGCAGCGTCAGCGGGGCCGCCTACGAGCAGTACTTC. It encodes CASSVSGAAYEQYF.

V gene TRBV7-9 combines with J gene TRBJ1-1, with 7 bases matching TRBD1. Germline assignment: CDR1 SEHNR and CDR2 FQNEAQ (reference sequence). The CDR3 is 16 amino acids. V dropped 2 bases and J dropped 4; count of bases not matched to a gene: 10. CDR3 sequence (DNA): TGTGCCAGCAGCTTAATGGGAGGGGGCGGAGGCACTGAAGCTTTCTTT. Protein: CASSLMGGGGGTEAFF.